These T cell receptor beta chains were read from a single sample in a study of blood T cells in healthy people across ages. TCRdb reprocessed the 5' RACE reads with MiXCR, giving one entry per CDR3 protein. Here the sample spans 540,000 or so distinct CDR3 sequences, 47% being singletons. Sequencing was carried out using blood. These receptors all come from an elderly man in good health. The CDR3 runs from the conserved cysteine through the conserved F or W. D genes are given only for firm matches. The size field is filled for only some rows; it gives once, few, many or a size class.

TRBV25-1	-	TRBJ1-3	TRBD1	CASSEWTTGSGNTIYF	TGTGCCAGCAGTGAATGGACGACAGGGTCTGGAAACACCATATATTTT
TRBV2	-	TRBJ2-1	-	CASTQTSSPGGQFF	TGTGCCAGCACCCAGACGAGTTCGCCTGGGGGGCAGTTCTTC
TRBV20-1	-	TRBJ2-1	TRBD2	CSASEAGAYNEQFF	TGCAGTGCTAGCGAAGCGGGGGCTTACAATGAGCAGTTCTTC
TRBV5-5	-	TRBJ2-7	-	CASSLGQSSSYEQYF	TGTGCCAGCAGCTTGGGGCAGAGCAGCTCCTACGAGCAGTACTTC
TRBV5-1	-	TRBJ2-3	-	CASSIQGYEGDTQYF	TGCGCCAGCAGCATACAGGGTTACGAGGGGGATACGCAGTATTTT
TRBV6-2/TRBV6-3	-	TRBJ2-7	-	CASSYDSYYEQYF	TGTGCCAGCAGTTACGACAGCTATTACGAGCAGTACTTC
TRBV6-2/TRBV6-3	-	TRBJ1-2	-	CASSSGPAAFYGYTF	TGTGCCAGCAGTTCTGGGCCGGCAGCCTTCTATGGCTACACCTTC
TRBV20-1	few	TRBJ1-2	-	CSARAARGEIYYGYTF	TGCAGTGCTAGAGCGGCGCGAGGAGAGATCTACTATGGCTACACCTTC
TRBV7-8	-	TRBJ2-5	-	CASSRYQETRYF	TGTGCCAGCAGCCGTTACCAAGAGACCCGGTACTTC
TRBV11-2	-	TRBJ1-2	TRBD1	CASSLVVGTGDGYTF	TGTGCCAGCAGCTTAGTGGTGGGGACAGGTGATGGCTACACCTTC
TRBV18	-	TRBJ2-7	TRBD2	CASSKEGLAGYEQYF	TGTGCCAGCTCAAAGGAGGGACTAGCGGGTTACGAGCAGTACTTC
TRBV10-3	-	TRBJ2-7	-	CAISDLGEQYF	TGTGCCATCAGTGATTTAGGCGAGCAGTACTTC
TRBV18	-	TRBJ2-5	-	CASSLETGPTSSGQYF	TGTGCCAGCTCACTTGAGACCGGACCTACGAGCAGCGGGCAGTACTTC
TRBV7-2	-	TRBJ2-3	-	CASTPGAAQSTDTQYF	TGTGCCAGCACCCCTGGGGCGGCCCAAAGCACAGATACGCAGTATTTT
TRBV20-1	-	TRBJ2-7	TRBD2	CSARDLRTSDEQYF	TGCAGTGCTAGAGATCTTCGAACTAGCGACGAGCAGTACTTC
TRBV6-2/TRBV6-3	few	TRBJ2-5	-	CASERLATGAQETQYF	TGTGCCAGCGAGAGACTAGCGACAGGGGCGCAAGAGACCCAGTACTTC
TRBV4-1	-	TRBJ2-1	TRBD2	CASSPGGGSGYNEQFF	TGCGCCAGCAGCCCCGGCGGGGGTAGCGGCTACAATGAGCAGTTCTTC
TRBV7-2	-	TRBJ2-3	-	CASSRLGVARTDTQYF	TGTGCCAGCAGCAGATTGGGGGTAGCCAGGACAGATACGCAGTATTTT
TRBV7-9	-	TRBJ2-3	TRBD1	CASSFGQGAVSTDTQYF	TGTGCCAGCAGCTTTGGACAGGGGGCGGTGAGCACAGATACGCAGTATTTT
TRBV6-6	once	TRBJ1-2	TRBD1	CASRPSQGLGYGYTF	TGTGCCAGCAGGCCCTCACAGGGGCTCGGCTATGGCTACACCTTC
TRBV7-9	-	TRBJ2-3	TRBD2	CASSLEAGGMTDTQYF	TGTGCCAGCAGCTTAGAGGCGGGGGGGATGACAGATACGCAGTATTTT
TRBV25-1	-	TRBJ2-1	TRBD1	CASGPDRGETYNEQFF	TGTGCCAGCGGTCCAGACAGGGGGGAGACCTACAATGAGCAGTTCTTC
TRBV10-3	-	TRBJ2-1	-	CAISESAVEQFF	TGTGCCATCAGTGAGTCTGCGGTTGAGCAGTTCTTC
TRBV11-1	few	TRBJ2-5	TRBD2	CASSFGLAGVETQYF	TGTGCCAGCAGCTTCGGACTAGCGGGAGTAGAGACCCAGTACTTC
TRBV6-6	many	TRBJ2-3	TRBD2	CASRRIQRRTSETDTQYF	TGTGCCAGCAGGCGCATCCAGAGAAGGACTAGCGAGACAGATACGCAGTATTTT
TRBV4-1	-	TRBJ1-4	-	CASSPRAMNNEKLFF	TGCGCCAGCAGCCCCAGGGCCATGAATAATGAAAAACTGTTTTTT
TRBV29-1	-	TRBJ1-5	TRBD1	CSVGGGQGNQPQHF	TGCAGCGTGGGGGGAGGACAGGGCAATCAGCCCCAGCATTTT
TRBV29-1	-	TRBJ1-1	-	CSVLELTGLGAFF	TGCAGCGTCTTAGAGTTAACAGGGCTAGGAGCTTTCTTT
TRBV20-1	-	TRBJ2-5	-	CSASRVTHETQYF	TGCAGTGCTAGCAGGGTAACACATGAGACCCAGTACTTC
TRBV5-1	-	TRBJ1-6	-	CASSLESNSPLHF	TGCGCCAGCAGCTTGGAGTCCAATTCACCCCTCCACTTT
TRBV7-9	once	TRBJ1-6	-	CASSGDEMDSPLHF	TGTGCCAGCAGCGGCGACGAAATGGATTCACCCCTCCACTTT
TRBV7-9	-	TRBJ2-1	TRBD1	CANSLGTGTSEQFF	TGTGCCAACAGCTTAGGGACAGGGACATCTGAGCAGTTCTTC
TRBV12-3/TRBV12-4	-	TRBJ2-1	TRBD2	CASIPLGGANNEQFF	TGTGCCAGCATCCCCCTGGGAGGGGCTAACAATGAGCAGTTCTTC
TRBV5-1	-	TRBJ2-7	TRBD1	CASSLQTGSSYEQYF	TGCGCCAGCAGCCTCCAGACAGGGTCCTCCTACGAGCAGTACTTC
TRBV7-2	-	TRBJ2-3	TRBD1	CASSLAGTGAIDTQYF	TGTGCCAGCAGCTTAGCCGGGACAGGGGCTATAGATACGCAGTATTTT
TRBV20-1	-	TRBJ1-5	TRBD1	CSASGTGNQPQHF	TGCAGTGCTAGTGGGACAGGCAATCAGCCCCAGCATTTT
TRBV6-4	-	TRBJ2-7	TRBD1	CASSCATGGAPPYEQYF	TGTGCCAGCAGTTGCGCGACAGGGGGCGCGCCCCCCTACGAGCAGTACTTC
TRBV6-5	-	TRBJ2-1	TRBD2	CASSYRTSMSNEQFF	TGTGCCAGCAGTTACCGGACTAGTATGTCGAATGAGCAGTTCTTC
TRBV11-2	-	TRBJ1-1	-	CASTKNEDGAFF	TGTGCCAGCACCAAGAATGAGGATGGAGCTTTCTTT
TRBV7-9	-	TRBJ1-2	TRBD1	CALRPNKGAAGGYTF	TGTGCCCTGCGGCCGAACAAGGGGGCAGCGGGTGGCTACACCTTC
TRBV12-3/TRBV12-4	few	TRBJ2-5	-	CASSPGLSQLMEQYF	TGTGCCAGCAGTCCGGGTCTATCTCAGCTAATGGAGCAGTACTTC
TRBV2	-	TRBJ1-2	TRBD1	CASRMTGGGYTF	TGTGCCAGCAGAATGACAGGGGGTGGCTACACCTTC
TRBV20-1	-	TRBJ1-4	-	CSASTGALGEKLFF	TGCAGTGCTTCGACAGGAGCGCTGGGTGAAAAACTGTTTTTT
TRBV6-6	many	TRBJ2-5	-	CASSGIGETQYF	TGTGCCAGCTCAGGGATTGGTGAGACCCAGTACTTC
TRBV4-1	once	TRBJ1-2	-	CASSLTEGYGYTF	TGCGCCAGCAGCCTAACTGAGGGCTATGGCTACACCTTC
TRBV7-6	-	TRBJ1-5	-	CASSYDRNQPQHF	TGTGCCAGCAGCTACGACAGAAATCAGCCCCAGCATTTT
TRBV29-1	-	TRBJ2-3	-	CSAGLHTDTQYF	TGCAGCGCCGGACTACACACAGATACGCAGTATTTT
TRBV7-2	-	TRBJ1-2	-	CASSVAAGNYGYTF	TGTGCCAGCAGCGTAGCGGCAGGGAACTATGGCTACACCTTC
TRBV29-1	-	TRBJ2-7	-	CSVVKGSSSYNEQYF	TGCAGCGTGGTAAAAGGGAGTAGCTCCTACAATGAGCAGTACTTC
TRBV12-3/TRBV12-4	-	TRBJ2-3	TRBD1	CASSWDRAVATQYF	TGTGCCAGCAGTTGGGACAGGGCGGTGGCTACGCAGTATTTT
TRBV29-1	once	TRBJ2-5	TRBD1	CSVGRQGRETQYF	TGCAGCGTTGGACGACAGGGACGAGAGACCCAGTACTTC
TRBV20-1	-	TRBJ2-1	-	CSAYFRTTSSYNGQFF	TGCAGTGCTTACTTCCGGACTACGAGCTCCTACAATGGGCAGTTCTTC
TRBV7-9	few	TRBJ1-4	-	CASTFEVEKLFF	TGTGCCAGCACCTTCGAGGTTGAAAAACTGTTTTTT
TRBV10-1	few	TRBJ2-7	-	CASSEWIDRSSYEQYF	TGCGCCAGCAGTGAGTGGATCGACAGGAGCTCCTACGAGCAGTACTTC
TRBV6-1	-	TRBJ2-5	-	CASSESLGVLPETQYF	TGTGCCAGCAGTGAATCCCTGGGGGTTTTACCAGAGACCCAGTACTTC
TRBV20-1	few	TRBJ1-4	-	CSARWGGRDEKLFF	TGCAGTGCTAGATGGGGGGGGCGGGATGAAAAACTGTTTTTT
TRBV6-6	-	TRBJ2-2	TRBD1	CASSTRQGVSGELFF	TGTGCCAGCAGTACAAGACAGGGGGTGTCCGGGGAGCTGTTTTTT